Sequencing of this T cell receptor (beta chain) was carried out in a study of multiple sclerosis patients with progressive multifocal leukoencephalopathy. The time point is: approximately 12 months of natalizumab therapy. TCRdb's copy holds only in-frame clones and misses some; the assay was immunoSEQ multiplex PCR. The table includes around 30,000 clones, roughly 89% detected once. Germline lookup yields CDR1 LNHNV and CDR2 YYDKDF (reference sequence). V was shortened by 3 bases and J by 0 bases, with 14 bases between the two germline ends. This CDR3 comprises 16 residues. The sequence derives from a human donor with multiple sclerosis. Sample: PBMCs, taken from a patient treated with natalizumab. The chain uses TRBV15 and TRBJ1-2, with a possible D match to TRBD1 (5 bases). The DNA of the CDR3 is TGTGCCACCAGCAGGCCCTTAGGGGCAACTAACTATGGCTACACCTTC. Translated: CATSRPLGATNYGYTF.